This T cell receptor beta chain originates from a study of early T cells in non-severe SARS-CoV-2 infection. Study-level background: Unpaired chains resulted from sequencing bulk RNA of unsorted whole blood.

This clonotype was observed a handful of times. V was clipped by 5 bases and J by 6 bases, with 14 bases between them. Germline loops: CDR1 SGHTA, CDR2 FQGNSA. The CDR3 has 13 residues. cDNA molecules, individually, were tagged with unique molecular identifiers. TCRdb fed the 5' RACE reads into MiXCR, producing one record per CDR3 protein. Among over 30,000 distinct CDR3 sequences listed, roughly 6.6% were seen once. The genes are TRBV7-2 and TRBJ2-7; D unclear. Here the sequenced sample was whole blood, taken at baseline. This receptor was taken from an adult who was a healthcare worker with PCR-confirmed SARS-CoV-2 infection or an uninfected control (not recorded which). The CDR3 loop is CASSQTRVSEQYF. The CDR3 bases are TGTGCCAGCAGCCAGACTCGGGTGAGCGAGCAGTACTTC.